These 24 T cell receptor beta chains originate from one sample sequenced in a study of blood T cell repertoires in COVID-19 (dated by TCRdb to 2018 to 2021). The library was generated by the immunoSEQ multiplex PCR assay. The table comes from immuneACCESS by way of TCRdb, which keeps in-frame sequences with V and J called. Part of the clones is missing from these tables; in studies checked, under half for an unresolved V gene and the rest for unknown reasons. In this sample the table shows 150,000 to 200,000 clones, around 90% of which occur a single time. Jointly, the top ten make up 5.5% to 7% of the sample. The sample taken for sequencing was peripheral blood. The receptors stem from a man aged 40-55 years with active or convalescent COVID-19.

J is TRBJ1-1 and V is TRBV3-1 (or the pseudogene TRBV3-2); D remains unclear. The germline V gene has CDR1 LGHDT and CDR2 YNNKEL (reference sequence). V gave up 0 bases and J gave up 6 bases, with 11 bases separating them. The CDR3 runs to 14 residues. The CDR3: CASSQELRGSEAFF. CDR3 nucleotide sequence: TGTGCCAGCAGCCAAGAGCTTCGGGGTTCTGAAGCTTTCTTT.

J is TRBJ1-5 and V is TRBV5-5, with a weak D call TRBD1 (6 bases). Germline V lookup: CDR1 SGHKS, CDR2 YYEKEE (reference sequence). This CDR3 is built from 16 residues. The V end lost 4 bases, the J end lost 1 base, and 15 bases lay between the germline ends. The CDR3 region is CASSHDGGASNQPQHF. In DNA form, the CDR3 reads TGTGCCAGCAGCCATGATGGGGGCGCGAGCAATCAGCCCCAGCATTTT.

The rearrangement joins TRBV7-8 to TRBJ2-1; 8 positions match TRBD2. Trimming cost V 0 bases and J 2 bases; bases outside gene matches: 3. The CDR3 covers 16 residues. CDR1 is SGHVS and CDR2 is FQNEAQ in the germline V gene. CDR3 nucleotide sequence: TGTGCCAGCAGCTTAGCTACAGCGGGGGCCTACAATGAGCAGTTCTTC. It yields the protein CASSLATAGAYNEQFF.

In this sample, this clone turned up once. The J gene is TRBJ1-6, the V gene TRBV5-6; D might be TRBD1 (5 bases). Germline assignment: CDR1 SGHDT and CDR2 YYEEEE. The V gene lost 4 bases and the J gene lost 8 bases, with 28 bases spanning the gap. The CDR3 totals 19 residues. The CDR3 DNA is TGTGCCAGCAGCGCCCTTAGTCGGGACTGGAGGTCCATAGATTCACCCCTCCACTTT. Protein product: CASSALSRDWRSIDSPLHF.

The CDR3 DNA sequence: TGTGCCTGGAGTTATCCTCAGGGTAATGAAAAACTGTTTTTT. Encoded protein: CAWSYPQGNEKLFF. The rearrangement links TRBV30 to TRBJ1-4, with D possibly matching TRBD1 (5 bases). V was pared by 2 bases and J by 4 bases, with 11 bases between. The CDR3 sequence is 14 residues long. Germline V gene data show CDR1 as GTSNPN and CDR2 as SVGIG (reference sequence).

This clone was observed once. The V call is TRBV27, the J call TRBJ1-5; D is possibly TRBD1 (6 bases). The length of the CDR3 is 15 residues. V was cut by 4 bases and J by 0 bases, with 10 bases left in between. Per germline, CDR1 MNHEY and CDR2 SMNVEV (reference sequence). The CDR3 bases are TGTGCCAGCAGTTGGACAGCTGATAGCAATCAGCCCCAGCATTTT. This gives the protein CASSWTADSNQPQHF.

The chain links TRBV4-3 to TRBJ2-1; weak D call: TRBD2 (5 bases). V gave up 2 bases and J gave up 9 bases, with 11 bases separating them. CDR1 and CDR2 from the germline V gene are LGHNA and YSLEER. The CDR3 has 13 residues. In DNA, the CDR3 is TGCGCCAGCAGCCAAACGAGAGAGGGTGAGCAGTTCTTC. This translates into CASSQTREGEQFF.

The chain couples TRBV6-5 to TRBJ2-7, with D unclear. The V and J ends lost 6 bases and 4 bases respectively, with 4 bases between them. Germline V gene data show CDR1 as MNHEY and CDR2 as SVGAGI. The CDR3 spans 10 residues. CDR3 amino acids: CASSNYEQYF. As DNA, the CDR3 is TGTGCCAGCAGCAATTACGAGCAGTACTTC.

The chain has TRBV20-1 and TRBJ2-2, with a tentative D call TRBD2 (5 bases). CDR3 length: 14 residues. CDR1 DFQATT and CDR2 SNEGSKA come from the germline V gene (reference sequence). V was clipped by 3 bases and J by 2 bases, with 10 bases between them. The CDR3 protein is CSASTGYNTGELFF. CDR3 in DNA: TGCAGTGCTAGTACGGGATACAACACCGGGGAGCTGTTTTTT.

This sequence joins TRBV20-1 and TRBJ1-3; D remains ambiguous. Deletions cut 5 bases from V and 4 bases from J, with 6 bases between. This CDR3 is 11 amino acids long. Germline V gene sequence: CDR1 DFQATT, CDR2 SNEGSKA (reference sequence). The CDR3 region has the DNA TGCAGTGCTCGCGGGGGAAACACCATATATTTT. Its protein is CSARGGNTIYF.

CDR3 in DNA: TGTGCCAGCAGCCCCCTCCCGTCTTCTGGAAACACCATATATTTT. It is translated as CASSPLPSSGNTIYF. The chain employs TRBV7-2 and TRBJ1-3, with D unclear. Deletions cut 5 bases from V and 1 base from J, with 12 bases between. Germline CDR1 SGHTA, CDR2 FQGNSA. The CDR3 extends over 15 amino acids.

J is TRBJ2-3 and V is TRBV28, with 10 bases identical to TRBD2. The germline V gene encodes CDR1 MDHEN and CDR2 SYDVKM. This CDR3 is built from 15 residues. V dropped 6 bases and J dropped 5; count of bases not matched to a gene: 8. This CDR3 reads CASSTSGDVRDTQYF. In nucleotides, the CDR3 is TGTGCCAGCAGCACTAGCGGGGACGTCAGAGATACGCAGTATTTT.

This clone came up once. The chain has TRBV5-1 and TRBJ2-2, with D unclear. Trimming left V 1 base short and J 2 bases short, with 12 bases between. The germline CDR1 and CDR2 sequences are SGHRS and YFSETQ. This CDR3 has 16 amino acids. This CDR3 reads CASSLKELINTGELFF. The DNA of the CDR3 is TGCGCCAGCAGCTTGAAGGAGTTAATCAACACCGGGGAGCTGTTTTTT.

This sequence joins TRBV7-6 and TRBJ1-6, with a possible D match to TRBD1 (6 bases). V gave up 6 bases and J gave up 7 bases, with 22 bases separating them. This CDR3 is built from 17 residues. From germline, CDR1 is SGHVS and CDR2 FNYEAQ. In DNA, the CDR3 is TGTGCCAGCAGGAAGAGTATCAGGGGCCCTCGAAATTCACCCCTCCACTTT. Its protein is CASRKSIRGPRNSPLHF. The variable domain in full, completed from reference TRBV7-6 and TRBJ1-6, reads GAGVSQSPRYKVTKRGQDVALRCDPISGHVSLYWYRQALGQGPEFLTYFNYEAQQDKSGLPNDRFSAERPEGSISTLTIQRTEQRDSAMYRCASRKSIRGPRNSPLHFGNGTRLTVT.

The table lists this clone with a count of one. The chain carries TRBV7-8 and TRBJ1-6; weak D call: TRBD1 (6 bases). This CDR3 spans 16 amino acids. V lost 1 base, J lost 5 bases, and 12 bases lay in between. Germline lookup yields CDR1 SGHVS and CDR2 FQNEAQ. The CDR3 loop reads CASSLGAQGDNSPLHF. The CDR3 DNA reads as TGTGCCAGCAGCTTAGGTGCACAGGGCGATAATTCACCCCTCCACTTT.

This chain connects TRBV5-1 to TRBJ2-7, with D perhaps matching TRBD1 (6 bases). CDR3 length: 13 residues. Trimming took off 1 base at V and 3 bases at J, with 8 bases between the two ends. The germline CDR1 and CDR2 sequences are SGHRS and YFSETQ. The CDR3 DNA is TGCGCCAGCAGCTTGCTACAGGGCTACGAGCAGTACTTC. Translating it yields CASSLLQGYEQYF.

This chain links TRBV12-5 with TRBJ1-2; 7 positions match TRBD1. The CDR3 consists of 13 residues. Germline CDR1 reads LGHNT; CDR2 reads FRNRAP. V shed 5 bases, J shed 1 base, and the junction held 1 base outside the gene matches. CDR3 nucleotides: TGTGCTAGTGGTCGGGACAGTAACTATGGCTACACCTTC. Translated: CASGRDSNYGYTF.

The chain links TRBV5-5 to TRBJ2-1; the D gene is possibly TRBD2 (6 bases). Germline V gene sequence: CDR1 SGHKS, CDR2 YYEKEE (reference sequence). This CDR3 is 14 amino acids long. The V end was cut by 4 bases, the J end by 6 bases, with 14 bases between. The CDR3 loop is CASSSGGVVNEQFF. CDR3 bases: TGTGCCAGCAGCAGCGGAGGGGTGGTCAATGAGCAGTTCTTC. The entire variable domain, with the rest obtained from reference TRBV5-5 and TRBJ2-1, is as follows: DAGVTQSPTHLIKTRGQQVTLRCSPISGHKSVSWYQQVLGQGPQFIFQYYEKEERGRGNFPDRFSARQFPNYSSELNVNALLLGDSALYLCASSSGGVVNEQFFGPGTRLTVL.

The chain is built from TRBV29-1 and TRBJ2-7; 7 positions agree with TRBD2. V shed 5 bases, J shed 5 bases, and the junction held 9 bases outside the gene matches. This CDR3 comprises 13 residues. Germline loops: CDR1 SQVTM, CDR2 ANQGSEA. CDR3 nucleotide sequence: TGCAGCGTTCAGCGGGGCAGCGCTCACGAGCAGTACTTC. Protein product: CSVQRGSAHEQYF.

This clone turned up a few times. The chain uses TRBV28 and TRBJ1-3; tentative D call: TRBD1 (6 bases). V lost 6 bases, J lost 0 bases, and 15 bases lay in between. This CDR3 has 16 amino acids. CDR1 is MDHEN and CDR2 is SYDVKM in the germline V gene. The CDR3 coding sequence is TGTGCCAGCAGCCCAACGACAGGTTACTCTGGAAACACCATATATTTT. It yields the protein CASSPTTGYSGNTIYF.

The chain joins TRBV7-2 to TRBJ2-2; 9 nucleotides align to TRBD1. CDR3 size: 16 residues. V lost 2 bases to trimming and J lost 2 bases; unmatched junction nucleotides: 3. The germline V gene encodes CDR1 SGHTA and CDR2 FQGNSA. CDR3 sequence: CASSLRGQGNTGELFF. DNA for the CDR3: TGTGCCAGCAGCTTAAGGGGACAGGGTAACACCGGGGAGCTGTTTTTT.

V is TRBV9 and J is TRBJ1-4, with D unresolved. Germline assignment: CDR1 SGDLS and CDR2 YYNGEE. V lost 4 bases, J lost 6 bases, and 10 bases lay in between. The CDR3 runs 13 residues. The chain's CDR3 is CASSPVSDEKLFF. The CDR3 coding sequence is TGTGCCAGCAGCCCAGTAAGTGATGAAAAACTGTTTTTT.

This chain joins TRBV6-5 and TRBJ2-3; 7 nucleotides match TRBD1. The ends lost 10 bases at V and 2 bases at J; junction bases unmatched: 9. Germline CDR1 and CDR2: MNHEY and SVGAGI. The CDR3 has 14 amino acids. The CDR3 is CATNRDRVTDTQYF. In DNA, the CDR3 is TGTGCCACAAACCGGGACAGAGTCACAGATACGCAGTATTTT.

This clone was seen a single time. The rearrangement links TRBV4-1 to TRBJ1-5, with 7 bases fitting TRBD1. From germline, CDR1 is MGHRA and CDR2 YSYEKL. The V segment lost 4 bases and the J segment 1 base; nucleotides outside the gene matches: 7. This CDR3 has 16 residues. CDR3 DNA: TGCGCCAGCAGCCTTACAGGGGCGGGGAGCAATCAGCCCCAGCATTTT. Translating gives CASSLTGAGSNQPQHF.